These T cell receptor beta chains were read from a single sample in a study of cytomegalovirus exposure and HLA in healthy donors. The method was immunoSEQ multiplex PCR; TCRdb's version includes in-frame clones alone and lacks a portion of them. The sample lists roughly 77,000 clones; 95% were seen once. The sample was PBMCs. Receptors were obtained from a woman between 18 and 30 years old in good health and CMV-seronegative. CDR3s include the opening cysteine and the closing phenylalanine or tryptophan. The D gene is left open where the match is weak. Only some rows state a clone size, as once, few, many or a class for expanded clones.

DNA: TGCGCCAGCAGCCAAGATGAGCGGGCCTCATATGAGCAGTACTTC
CDR3: CASSQDERASYEQYF
size: once
V: TRBV4-3
J: TRBJ2-7
D: NA

DNA: TGTGCCAGTAGTATAGTAACAGGGCCGGGAACTGAAGCTTTCTTT
CDR3: CASSIVTGPGTEAFF
size: NA
V: TRBV19
J: TRBJ1-1
D: NA

DNA: TGTGCCAGCTCACCACCCTCTGAGCCACCCCTCCACTTT
CDR3: CASSPPSEPPLHF
size: NA
V: TRBV18
J: TRBJ1-6
D: NA

DNA: TGTGCCTTTAGAGGACAGAGTCTTAGGGCCAACGTCCTGACTTTC
CDR3: CAFRGQSLRANVLTF
size: NA
V: TRBV30
J: TRBJ2-6
D: NA

DNA: TGCGCCAGCAGTCAGGGGAGGGATGAGCAGTTCTTC
CDR3: CASSQGRDEQFF
size: NA
V: TRBV23-1
J: TRBJ2-1
D: TRBD2

DNA: TGTGCCAGTAGTACAACTAGCGGGGGATACAATGAGCAGTTCTTC
CDR3: CASSTTSGGYNEQFF
size: NA
V: TRBV19
J: TRBJ2-1
D: TRBD2

DNA: TGTGCCTCGGGACTGCAGAATCAGCCCCAGCATTTT
CDR3: CASGLQNQPQHF
size: NA
V: TRBV7-9
J: TRBJ1-5
D: NA

DNA: TGTGCCAGCAGTCTTCTAGCGGGAGGTTTCCAAGAGACCCAGTACTTC
CDR3: CASSLLAGGFQETQYF
size: NA
V: TRBV28
J: TRBJ2-5
D: TRBD2

DNA: TGTGCCAGCATTACCGACAGCCTCTCTGGAAACACCATATATTTT
CDR3: CASITDSLSGNTIYF
size: once
V: TRBV2
J: TRBJ1-3
D: NA

DNA: TGTGCCAGCAGCGTAGGTGGGGGAGGGCAGTATGGCTACACCTTC
CDR3: CASSVGGGGQYGYTF
size: NA
V: TRBV9
J: TRBJ1-2
D: NA

DNA: TGTGCCAGCAGCACCGGGACAGGGAATTACGAGCAGTACTTC
CDR3: CASSTGTGNYEQYF
size: NA
V: TRBV9
J: TRBJ2-7
D: TRBD1

DNA: TGTGCCAGCAGCTTGGCCCTGTACGGCACTGAAGCTTTCTTT
CDR3: CASSLALYGTEAFF
size: NA
V: TRBV5-8
J: TRBJ1-1
D: NA

DNA: TGTGCCAGCACCCAGGGGTCTGTTTACGAGACCCAGTACTTC
CDR3: CASTQGSVYETQYF
size: NA
V: TRBV7-6
J: TRBJ2-5
D: NA

DNA: TGTGCCAGCTCACCACGGACTAGCGGGGGGACCTACGAGCAGTACTTC
CDR3: CASSPRTSGGTYEQYF
size: once
V: TRBV18
J: TRBJ2-7
D: TRBD2

DNA: TGCGCCAGCAGCTTGGAAGCAGGGTCTGGGGCCAACGTCCTGACTTTC
CDR3: CASSLEAGSGANVLTF
size: NA
V: TRBV5-1
J: TRBJ2-6
D: NA

DNA: TGTGCCAGCAAAACCGGGACAGCCTCCTACGAGCAGTACTTC
CDR3: CASKTGTASYEQYF
size: NA
V: TRBV28
J: TRBJ2-7
D: TRBD1

DNA: TGCGCCAGCAGCCTATTTGACAATGAGCAGTTCTTC
CDR3: CASSLFDNEQFF
size: NA
V: TRBV5-1
J: TRBJ2-1
D: NA

DNA: TGTGCTAGTGGTTTGAAAACTAGCAATGAGCAGTTCTTC
CDR3: CASGLKTSNEQFF
size: NA
V: TRBV12-5
J: TRBJ2-1
D: NA

DNA: TGTGCCAGCAGCGTAGACAGGGGCCCCTACGAGCAGTACTTC
CDR3: CASSVDRGPYEQYF
size: NA
V: TRBV9
J: TRBJ2-7
D: TRBD1

DNA: TGTGCCAGCAGTTCCACTAGCGGGGGTTGGGAGACCCAGTACTTC
CDR3: CASSSTSGGWETQYF
size: NA
V: TRBV6-5
J: TRBJ2-5
D: TRBD2

DNA: TGTGCCAGCAGCTTAACCAGGACAGGGGCAGATGGCTACACCTTC
CDR3: CASSLTRTGADGYTF
size: NA
V: TRBV5-6
J: TRBJ1-2
D: TRBD1

DNA: TGCAGGGGGGACTTCCAAGAGACCCAGTACTTC
CDR3: CRGDFQETQYF
size: once
V: TRBV20-1
J: TRBJ2-5
D: NA

DNA: TGTGCCAGCTCCTGGGCGGGACAGGGCTACAATGAGCAGTTCTTC
CDR3: CASSWAGQGYNEQFF
size: NA
V: TRBV27
J: TRBJ2-1
D: TRBD1

DNA: TGTGCCAGCAGCTTAGCGGGAGACCCGTCTGAAGCTTTCTTT
CDR3: CASSLAGDPSEAFF
size: NA
V: TRBV7-6
J: TRBJ1-1
D: NA

DNA: TGCGCCAGCAGCCAAGATGGTCCGAGTGGAGGCACGCAGCATTTT
CDR3: CASSQDGPSGGTQHF
size: NA
V: TRBV4-3
J: TRBJ1-5
D: NA

DNA: TGTGCCAGCAGCTTAATGCAGGGTTATCAGCCCCAGCATTTT
CDR3: CASSLMQGYQPQHF
size: NA
V: TRBV7-2
J: TRBJ1-5
D: NA

DNA: TGCGCCAGCAGCTTAGGGGGCGGCAATCAGCCCCAGCATTTT
CDR3: CASSLGGGNQPQHF
size: NA
V: TRBV5-1
J: TRBJ1-5
D: TRBD1

DNA: TGTGCAAGTCGCCTAAGGTCAGGGCCCCCAGATACGCAGTATTTT
CDR3: CASRLRSGPPDTQYF
size: NA
V: TRBV12-2
J: TRBJ2-3
D: NA

DNA: TGTGCCAGCAGACCCCTAGCGGATATCTACAATGAGCAGTTCTTC
CDR3: CASRPLADIYNEQFF
size: NA
V: TRBV6-1
J: TRBJ2-1
D: TRBD2

DNA: TGTGCCAGCAGCTTAGCCCCCGGGGCTGAAGCTTTCTTT
CDR3: CASSLAPGAEAFF
size: NA
V: TRBV7-7
J: TRBJ1-1
D: NA

DNA: TGTGCCAGCAGTTTAGACCCCACTAGGGAGACCCAGTACTTC
CDR3: CASSLDPTRETQYF
size: NA
V: TRBV27
J: TRBJ2-5
D: NA

DNA: TGTGCCAGCAGCCAGGAGACCTACGAGCAGTACTTC
CDR3: CASSQETYEQYF
size: NA
V: TRBV16
J: TRBJ2-7
D: NA

DNA: TGTGCCAGCAGCCGGACAGGGGGGTATGGCTACACCTTC
CDR3: CASSRTGGYGYTF
size: NA
V: TRBV5-4
J: TRBJ1-2
D: TRBD1

DNA: TGTGCCAGCAGCGTTCTTACTGGACAGGGGGCTGGCTACACCTTC
CDR3: CASSVLTGQGAGYTF
size: NA
V: TRBV9
J: TRBJ1-2
D: TRBD1

DNA: TGTGCCAGCAGTGGACAGGTAGGAGAGCAGTACTTC
CDR3: CASSGQVGEQYF
size: NA
V: TRBV2
J: TRBJ2-7
D: NA

DNA: TGTGCCGGGAATGGGGGGAACTATAATTCACCCCTCCACTTT
CDR3: CAGNGGNYNSPLHF
size: NA
V: TRBV2
J: TRBJ1-6
D: NA

DNA: TGTGCCTGGAGTGTACGGAGTGCTCTAGCCAAAAACATTCAGTACTTC
CDR3: CAWSVRSALAKNIQYF
size: NA
V: TRBV30
J: TRBJ2-4
D: NA

DNA: TGTGCCAGCAGTCTCGACAGGGGATACGAGCAGTACTTC
CDR3: CASSLDRGYEQYF
size: NA
V: TRBV6-1
J: TRBJ2-7
D: TRBD1

DNA: TGTGCCAGCAGTTTCCTACAGGCGCCGGGCACTGAAGCTTTCTTT
CDR3: CASSFLQAPGTEAFF
size: NA
V: TRBV27
J: TRBJ1-1
D: NA

DNA: TGCGCCAGCAGCCACCACAGCGGGGGGCCGAACTATGGCTACACCTTC
CDR3: CASSHHSGGPNYGYTF
size: NA
V: TRBV4-3
J: TRBJ1-2
D: NA

DNA: TGTGCCAGCAGGGGACAGGGAAACACCGGGGAGCTGTTTTTT
CDR3: CASRGQGNTGELFF
size: NA
V: TRBV6-5
J: TRBJ2-2
D: TRBD1

DNA: TGTGCCACCTTGGGGGAGCGGGGGGACGGGGAGCTGTTTTTT
CDR3: CATLGERGDGELFF
size: NA
V: TRBV15
J: TRBJ2-2
D: TRBD2